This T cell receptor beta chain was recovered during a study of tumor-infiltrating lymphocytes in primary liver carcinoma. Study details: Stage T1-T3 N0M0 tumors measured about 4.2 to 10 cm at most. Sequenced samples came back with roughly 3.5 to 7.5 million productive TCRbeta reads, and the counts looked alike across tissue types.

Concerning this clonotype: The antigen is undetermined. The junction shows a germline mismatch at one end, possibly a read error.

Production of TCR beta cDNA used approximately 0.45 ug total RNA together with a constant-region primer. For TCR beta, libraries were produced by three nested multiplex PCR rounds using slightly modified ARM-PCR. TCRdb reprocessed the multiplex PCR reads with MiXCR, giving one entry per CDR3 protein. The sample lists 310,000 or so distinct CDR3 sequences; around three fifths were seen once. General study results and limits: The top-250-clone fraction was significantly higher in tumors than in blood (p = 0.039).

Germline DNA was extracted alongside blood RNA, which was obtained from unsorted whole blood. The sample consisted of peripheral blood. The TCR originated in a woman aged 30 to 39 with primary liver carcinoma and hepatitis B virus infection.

For the CDR3, the DNA is TGCGCCGGCAGCCAAGACCCGAGTCAGTCCCAGCATTTT. Encoded protein: CAGSQDPSQSQHF. This chain connects TRBV4-3 to TRBJ1-5, with D uncertain. The CDR3 has 13 amino acids. CDR1 and CDR2 from the germline V gene are LGHNA and YSLEER.